This T cell receptor (beta chain) was documented in a study of low-dose radiotherapy and immunotherapy resistance in tumors. Time point denoted: after trial treatment. Stated treatment: LDRT plus nivolumab, ipilimumab, low-dose cyclophosphamide and aspirin (RACIN trial). Administered to the donors were nivolumab, ipilimumab, aspirin, low-dose cyclophosphamide and low-dose radiotherapy. The V end was cut by 1 base, the J end by 0 bases, with 13 bases between. This CDR3 has 17 residues. CDR1 is SGDLS, CDR2 YYNGEE, per germline. TCR amplification used roughly 18 PCR cycles, a constant-region primer and a V-primer adapter. TCRdb re-derived calls from the reads in MiXCR, one entry per CDR3 protein. The sample holds around 57,000 distinct CDR3 sequences, around a third seen once.

The sample here was PBMCs, taken after low-dose radiotherapy plus immunotherapy. The rearrangement uses TRBV9 and TRBJ2-2; D may be TRBD2 (6 bases). The receptor comes from a male donor with rectosigmoid adenocarcinoma. The DNA for the CDR3 is TGTGCCAGCAGCGTACCCGTTCTAGCGCCGAACACCGGGGAGCTGTTTTTT. Protein sequence: CASSVPVLAPNTGELFF.